This TCR beta chain is drawn from a study of T cells in Graves' hyperthyroidism and ophthalmopathy. Amplification targeted TCR beta CDR3 regions from RNA transcripts. Initially, a first-round RT-PCR of the TCR CDR3 employed the HTBI primer set. TCRdb fed the multiplex PCR reads into MiXCR, producing one record per CDR3 protein. The top ten hold under 55% of the sample, which has around 500,000 distinct CDR3 sequences, about 20% seen once. The CDR3 is made up of 13 amino acids. Germline CDR1 SGHDT, CDR2 YYEEEE. V was shortened by 4 bases and J by 5 bases, with 12 bases between the two germline ends. The sequencing sample was made of blood. The V and J genes are TRBV5-6 and TRBJ1-2, with D perhaps matching TRBD1 (6 bases). This TCR came from a woman aged 65 to 85 with Graves' ophthalmopathy. The CDR3 nucleotides read TGTGCCAGCAGCCTATTCGGACAGTATGGCTACACCTTC. Its translation: CASSLFGQYGYTF.